Shown below are 31 T cell receptor beta chains from a single sample sequenced in a study of blood T cells in healthy people across ages. A second PCR, run for about 6 to 11 cycles, used a sample-barcoded 5' primer plus a J-beta primer mix. TCRdb analysed the 5' RACE reads with MiXCR anew, one entry per CDR3 protein. Of about a million distinct CDR3 sequences detected, around 49% appear once; the ten largest clones hold about an eighth. The sample was blood. These receptors originate from a man under 40 in good health.

The chain uses TRBV24-1 and TRBJ2-1; TRBD2 matches 9 bases. The CDR3 runs 11 residues. Germline assignment: CDR1 KGHDR and CDR2 SFDVKD. V lost 11 bases, J lost 15 bases, and 10 bases stayed unmatched. CDR3 nucleotide sequence: TGTGCCATCAGCCGTGGGACTAGCCTGTTCTTC. It specifies CAISRGTSLFF.

This clonotype appeared a single time. The chain recombines TRBV15 with TRBJ1-2; D ambiguous. The V gene lost 1 base and the J gene lost 4 bases, with 10 bases spanning the gap. The germline gives CDR1 LNHNV, CDR2 YYDKDF (reference sequence). The CDR3 is 14 amino acids. CDR3 bases: TGTGCCACCAGCAGAGTCGGAGGGTCCTATGGCTACACCTTC. This sequence encodes CATSRVGGSYGYTF. The full variable domain, in which reference TRBV15 and TRBJ1-2 provide the parts outside the CDR3, is DAMVIQNPRYQVTQFGKPVTLSCSQTLNHNVMYWYQQKSSQAPKLLFHYYDKDFNNEADTPDNFQSRRPNTSFCFLDIRSPGLGDTAMYLCATSRVGGSYGYTFGSGTRLTVV.

This chain connects TRBV20-1 to TRBJ2-3; D is uncertain. Trimming cost V 1 base and J 2 bases, with 13 bases left between them. This CDR3 has 15 amino acids. CDR1 is DFQATT and CDR2 is SNEGSKA in the germline V gene (reference sequence). CDR3 DNA sequence: TGCAGTGCTAGAGCATCGCCCGCCAACACAGATACGCAGTATTTT. The encoded protein is CSARASPANTDTQYF.

Notes on this clonotype: This may come from a read error, since a much larger clone is one base off. V usage is TRBV5-1 and J usage is TRBJ2-5; D gene uncertain. V was shortened by 0 bases and J by 4 bases, with 10 bases between the two germline ends. This CDR3 contains 14 residues. CDR1 and CDR2 from the germline V gene are SGHRS and YFSETQ. CDR3: CASSLDGDGETQYF. In DNA form, the CDR3 reads TGCGCCAGCAGCTTGGACGGTGATGGAGAGACCCAGTACTTC.

The chain uses TRBV6-1 and TRBJ2-1; weak D call: TRBD1 (5 bases). The V and J ends lost 6 bases and 10 bases respectively, with 13 bases between them. The CDR3 loop spans 12 amino acids. Germline CDR1 MNHNS, CDR2 SASEGT. This CDR3 reads CASRVLTEEQFF. The CDR3 DNA sequence: TGTGCCAGCAGGGTACTGACAGAAGAGCAGTTCTTC.

The chain couples TRBV4-2 to TRBJ1-2, with no clear D. Germline V gives CDR1 LGHNA, CDR2 YNFKEQ. The CDR3 is made up of 13 amino acids. With 1 base removed from V and 3 bases from J, the gap between germline ends came to 6 bases. In DNA, the CDR3 is TGTGCCAGCAGCCAAGGGATGGACTATGGCTACACCTTC. It specifies CASSQGMDYGYTF.

V gene TRBV6-5 combines with J gene TRBJ2-7; 7 nucleotides match TRBD1. V lost 2 bases and J lost 6; bases outside the gene matches: 7. This CDR3 is 14 amino acids long. Germline values: CDR1 MNHEY, CDR2 SVGAGI. In nucleotides, the CDR3 is TGTGCCAGCAGTTACGGCTGGGACAGTTGCGAGCAGTACTTC. Translated: CASSYGWDSCEQYF.

CDR3 residues: CASSADPRDSDYEQYF. The CDR3 nucleotides are TGTGCCAGCAGCGCGGACCCCCGGGACTCTGACTACGAGCAGTACTTC. This chain uses TRBV9 with TRBJ2-7, with a tentative D call TRBD2 (6 bases). This CDR3 contains 16 residues. Per germline, CDR1 SGDLS and CDR2 YYNGEE. Trimming removed 3 bases from V and 3 bases from J, with 19 bases in between.

CDR3 region: CASSHKRASSTDTQYF. In nucleotides, the CDR3 is TGCGCCAGCAGCCACAAGAGGGCTAGCTCCACAGATACGCAGTATTTT. This sequence joins TRBV4-1 and TRBJ2-3; D is perhaps TRBD2 (5 bases). The CDR3 spans 16 residues. The V end was cut by 3 bases, the J end by 2 bases, with 15 bases between. The germline V gene has CDR1 MGHRA and CDR2 YSYEKL.

CDR3 coding DNA: TGTGCCAGCAGTTTCCCTGGCAGGGGGACTGAAGCTTTCTTT. Translation gives CASSFPGRGTEAFF. The J gene is TRBJ1-1, the V gene TRBV25-1; TRBD1 agrees at 7 bases. CDR3 size: 14 residues. The germline gives CDR1 MGHDK, CDR2 SYGVNS. The ends lost 5 bases at V and 5 bases at J; junction bases unmatched: 8.

The rearrangement joins TRBV15 to TRBJ2-1, with 7 bases fitting TRBD2. The CDR3 has 15 amino acids. The J segment lost 8 bases and the V segment lost 2 bases, leaving 9 bases of the junction unmatched. CDR1 LNHNV and CDR2 YYDKDF come from the germline V gene (reference sequence). CDR3: CATSRLAEVSDEQFF. CDR3 coding DNA: TGTGCCACCAGCAGACTAGCGGAAGTTAGCGATGAGCAGTTCTTC.

This rearrangement joins TRBV5-1 to TRBJ2-1; a weak D match, TRBD1 (5 bases). Trimming took off 1 base at V and 5 bases at J, with 19 bases between the two ends. Germline assignment: CDR1 SGHRS and CDR2 YFSETQ. CDR3 length equals 17 residues. CDR3 in amino acids: CASSLSPTVGYHNEQFF. Here the CDR3 DNA reads TGCGCCAGCAGCTTGTCTCCGACAGTGGGCTACCACAATGAGCAGTTCTTC. Supplemented by reference TRBV5-1 and TRBJ2-1, the full variable domain reads KAGVTQTPRYLIKTRGQQVTLSCSPISGHRSVSWYQQTPGQGLQFLFEYFSETQRNKGNFPGRFSGRQFSNSRSEMNVSTLELGDSALYLCASSLSPTVGYHNEQFFGPGTRLTVL.

The V call is TRBV2, the J call TRBJ2-5, with TRBD1 matching over 7 bases. The V gene end was trimmed by 4 bases and the J gene end by 13 bases; junction bases not matched to a gene: 15. Germline CDR1 is SNHLY and CDR2 is FYNNEI. The CDR3 consists of 14 residues. The CDR3 spells CASSAGQEWVSGYF. The CDR3, as DNA: TGTGCCAGCAGTGCAGGACAGGAGTGGGTTTCGGGGTACTTC.

V is TRBV29-1 and J is TRBJ1-6, with D possibly matching TRBD1 (6 bases). Trimming took 0 bases from V and 11 from J, leaving 11 bases between them. CDR1 and CDR2 from the germline V gene are SQVTM and ANQGSEA. The CDR3 extends over 13 amino acids. DNA of the CDR3: TGCAGCGTTGAAGATCCCCCAGGGGCACCCCTCCACTTT. Its protein is CSVEDPPGAPLHF.

The J gene is TRBJ2-7, the V gene TRBV7-2; 10 nucleotides match TRBD1. From germline, CDR1 is SGHTA and CDR2 FQGNSA. The CDR3 extends over 15 amino acids. The ends lost 3 bases at V and 4 bases at J; junction bases unmatched: 6. The DNA of the CDR3 is TGTGCCAGCAGCTTGGTGGGACAGGGGCAGTACGAGCAGTACTTC. Protein product: CASSLVGQGQYEQYF.

V and J are TRBV4-3 and TRBJ2-1; 10 nucleotides match TRBD1. The germline CDR1 and CDR2 sequences are LGHNA and YSLEER. This CDR3 is built from 16 residues. With V trimmed by 4 bases and J by 1 base, 4 bases remained unmatched. The DNA of the CDR3 is TGCGCCAGCAGCCTCCAGGACAGGGGGTCCTACAATGAGCAGTTCTTC. It yields the protein CASSLQDRGSYNEQFF.

V gene TRBV27 combines with J gene TRBJ2-1, with TRBD2 identical over 10 bases. The junction had 9 bases not matched to a gene; V was cut back by 3 bases and J by 1 base. The CDR3 contains 18 residues. The germline gives CDR1 MNHEY, CDR2 SMNVEV (reference sequence). CDR3 coding DNA: TGTGCCAGCAGTTTTGGAGCGGGGGGGCTGGATTCCTACAATGAGCAGTTCTTC. Amino acid sequence: CASSFGAGGLDSYNEQFF.

This clonotype was picked up a small number of times. The chain employs TRBV6-2 or TRBV6-3 and TRBJ2-7; D tentatively reads TRBD1 or TRBD2 (5 bases each). Germline CDR1 and CDR2: MNHEY and SVGEGT. V lost 4 bases and J lost 1, with 14 bases in between. The CDR3 totals 15 residues. This CDR3 reads CASSFVRDGSYEQYF. The DNA of the CDR3 is TGTGCCAGCAGTTTTGTCCGGGACGGATCCTACGAGCAGTACTTC.

The table lists this clonotype with many counts. This sequence joins TRBV27 and TRBJ2-7, with unresolved D. The CDR3 extends over 13 amino acids. Trimming removed 2 bases from V and 4 bases from J, with 9 bases in between. Germline V gene data show CDR1 as MNHEY and CDR2 as SMNVEV (reference sequence). The CDR3 loop reads CASSLRFAYEQYF. The CDR3 region has the DNA TGTGCCAGCAGTTTAAGATTTGCATACGAGCAGTACTTC.

CDR3: CASRDSYSNQPQHF. Here the CDR3 DNA reads TGTGCCAGCAGGGACAGTTATAGCAATCAGCCCCAGCATTTT. The V gene is TRBV2, the J gene TRBJ1-5; D is possibly TRBD1 (6 bases). The germline V gene encodes CDR1 SNHLY and CDR2 FYNNEI. Trimming shortened V by 6 bases and J by 0 bases, and 9 bases separated the two germline ends. CDR3 size: 14 residues.

This clonotype was seen a few times. The DNA for the CDR3 is TGTGCCAGTAGTATAGGGTATCTCGGTAGCAATGAGCAGTTCTTC. It codes for CASSIGYLGSNEQFF. This sequence joins TRBV19 and TRBJ2-1; D uncertain. This CDR3 is built from 15 residues. Germline V gene lookup returns CDR1 LNHDA and CDR2 SQIVND (reference sequence). V was trimmed by 1 base and J by 6 bases, leaving 13 bases between them.

This clonotype was detected only a few times. The chain links TRBV4-1 to TRBJ2-3; 8 bases match TRBD1. The CDR3 sequence is 16 residues long. With 4 bases clipped from V and 1 base from J, the junction kept 7 bases outside the gene matches. Germline V gene lookup returns CDR1 MGHRA and CDR2 YSYEKL. CDR3 sequence: CASSLQTGVRTDTQYF. The DNA for the CDR3 is TGCGCCAGCAGCCTGCAGACAGGGGTGCGCACAGATACGCAGTATTTT.

The V call is TRBV6-1, the J call TRBJ1-1; 7 bases align to TRBD1. Germline loops: CDR1 MNHNS, CDR2 SASEGT. Trimming took 2 bases from V and 7 from J; bases not matched to a gene: 7. CDR3 size: 14 residues. CDR3 sequence reads: CASSEMKGASEAFF. The DNA for the CDR3 is TGTGCCAGCAGTGAAATGAAGGGGGCTAGTGAAGCTTTCTTT.

This clonotype was observed once. The V call is TRBV6-6, the J call TRBJ2-1; 8 positions match TRBD2. The V gene's germline CDR1 is MNHNY and CDR2 SVGAGI (reference sequence). V gave up 2 bases and J gave up 8 bases; unmatched junction bases: 5. The CDR3 extends over 14 amino acids. The DNA for the CDR3 is TGTGCCAGCAGTTACGAGACTAGCGCGGATGAGCAGTTCTTC. It encodes CASSYETSADEQFF.

The chain couples TRBV9 to TRBJ1-1; maybe TRBD1 (5 bases). V lost 0 bases and J lost 3, with 6 bases in between. Germline V CDR1 and CDR2: SGDLS, YYNGEE. CDR3 length: 13 amino acids. CDR3 protein: CASSVGRDTEAFF. CDR3 bases: TGTGCCAGCAGCGTAGGCAGGGACACTGAAGCTTTCTTT.

The rearrangement joins TRBV28 to TRBJ2-7; D is perhaps TRBD2 (6 bases). Germline-derived CDR1 and CDR2 are MDHEN and SYDVKM. The CDR3 runs to 14 residues. Trimming stripped 6 bases from V and 6 bases from J, with 18 bases between. The CDR3 loop is CASSPHAGLREQYF. The CDR3 coding sequence is TGTGCCAGCAGCCCTCATGCGGGATTGCGCGAGCAGTACTTC.

The V gene is TRBV3-1, the J gene TRBJ1-2; D ambiguous. CDR3 size: 14 residues. Germline loops: CDR1 LGHDT, CDR2 YNNKEL (reference sequence). V lost 0 bases and J 4 bases, leaving 9 bases between the germline ends. The CDR3 DNA reads TGTGCCAGCAGCCAAGATACAACGGTCTATGGCTACACCTTC. Its translation is CASSQDTTVYGYTF.

The table lists this clonotype with a few counts. The CDR3 DNA sequence: TGTGCCAGCAGTCCCAATAGTCCAGCGGCTCCCTACAATGAGCAGTTCTTC. Translated, it gives CASSPNSPAAPYNEQFF. The chain links TRBV12-3 or TRBV12-4 to TRBJ2-1; D is perhaps TRBD2 (5 bases). V was shortened by 5 bases and J by 2 bases, with 19 bases between the two germline ends. The CDR3 consists of 17 residues.

Note on this clonotype: It may be a read error: a sequence one base away is much more abundant. The chain has TRBV12-3 or TRBV12-4 and TRBJ2-3; a weak D match, TRBD2 (5 bases). This CDR3 region has 12 residues. V lost 11 bases, J lost 5 bases, and 14 bases lay in between. CDR3: CACNRGGDTQYF. CDR3 sequence (DNA): TGTGCCTGTAACCGTGGAGGAGATACGCAGTATTTT.

This clonotype was observed a handful of times. CDR3 sequence (DNA): TGTGCCAGCAACATTAGCGGGGGGGCGATCGAGCAGTACTTC. This encodes CASNISGGAIEQYF. The chain joins TRBV9 to TRBJ2-4, with 11 positions matching TRBD2. The DNA matches TRBJ2-7 better at its end, which makes the J call doubtful. Germline V gene sequence: CDR1 SGDLS, CDR2 YYNGEE. The CDR3 sequence is 14 residues long.

This clonotype was seen a few times. This chain links TRBV11-1 with TRBJ2-3, with 11 bases matching TRBD2. CDR1 and CDR2 from the germline V gene are SGHAT and FQDESV (reference sequence). The CDR3 sequence is 15 residues long. The trim removed 5 bases at V and 4 bases at J, leaving 5 bases unmatched. CDR3: CASSRTSGSPDTQYF. CDR3 nucleotides: TGTGCCAGCAGCCGGACTAGCGGGTCCCCAGATACGCAGTATTTT.